This T cell receptor (beta chain) was sequenced in a study of T cells after yellow fever vaccination. V was pared by 3 bases and J by 6 bases, with 21 bases between. The CDR3 consists of 16 residues. CDR1 and CDR2 (germline): KGHSH, LQKENI. One entry per CDR3 protein, called by TCRdb with MiXCR from the 5' RACE reads. The repertoire holds 250,000 to 300,000 distinct CDR3 sequences, approximately 12% seen once, with 0.4% to 0.55% in the top ten. This clonotype was seen a few times. Its antigen is still unknown. The study's findings and limits: The booster saw the reappearance of most primary-vaccination clones (approximately 97% CD4, 80% to 90% CD8).

This clonotype was obtained from a man aged 30-40 years who received the YFV17D yellow fever vaccine. The material sequenced was CD4+ T cells sorted from PBMCs, taken 45 days after the yellow fever booster vaccination. The J gene is TRBJ2-7, the V gene TRBV18; the D call may be TRBD1 or TRBD2 (5 bases each). CDR3: CASSPRGGKDAGEQYF. For the CDR3, the DNA is TGTGCCAGCTCACCCCGTGGGGGAAAAGATGCCGGCGAGCAGTACTTC.